This entry lists 22 T cell receptor beta chains sequenced from one sample in a study of cytomegalovirus exposure and HLA in healthy donors. A multiplex PCR was run with 60 Vbeta primers and 13 Jbeta primers. Clones were sequenced by immunoSEQ multiplex PCR, and TCRdb holds only the in-frame ones, with some missing. Counted here are 150,000 to 200,000 clones, more than 75% occurring once; the ten biggest clones make up 1.6%. The specimen was PBMCs. The receptors stem from a woman aged 45-65 years in good health and CMV-seronegative.

The chain employs TRBV4-3 and TRBJ1-1, with D possibly TRBD1 on 5 matching bases. The CDR3 totals 16 residues. Germline assignment: CDR1 LGHNA and CDR2 YSLEER. V was pared by 1 base and J by 0 bases, with 12 bases between. The CDR3 DNA sequence: TGCGCCAGCAGCCAAGGTCAGGGCCTCATGAACACTGAAGCTTTCTTT. Translating it yields CASSQGQGLMNTEAFF.

The table lists this clone with a few counts. V is TRBV6-5 and J is TRBJ1-1; a possible D gene is TRBD1 (5 bases). Germline-derived CDR1 and CDR2 are MNHEY and SVGAGI. The CDR3 extends over 13 amino acids. Deletions cut 4 bases from V and 4 bases from J, with 10 bases between. The CDR3 sequence: CASSSGRGTEAFF. The CDR3 DNA follows: TGTGCCAGCAGTTCCGGGAGGGGCACTGAAGCTTTCTTT.

The chain joins TRBV5-1 to TRBJ2-3; 7 bases match TRBD1. The CDR3 runs 15 residues. Germline-derived CDR1 and CDR2 are SGHRS and YFSETQ. Trimming cost V 9 bases and J 8 bases; bases outside gene matches: 18. DNA for the CDR3: TGCGCCACCCACCTAGGGGGCTCCTTATCAGCTACGCAGTATTTT. This encodes CATHLGGSLSATQYF.

This chain links TRBV6-1 with TRBJ1-6; D remains ambiguous. The CDR3 has 14 residues. V lost 7 bases and J lost 9, with 16 bases in between. From germline, CDR1 is MNHNS and CDR2 SASEGT. CDR3 region: CASTPVWGVSPLHF. The CDR3 DNA is TGTGCCAGCACCCCCGTGTGGGGAGTTTCACCCCTCCACTTT.

The V and J genes are TRBV4-2 and TRBJ2-3, with 8 bases fitting TRBD2. The CDR3 covers 17 residues. CDR1 and CDR2 from the germline V gene are LGHNA and YNFKEQ. Losses at the gene ends were 4 bases for V and 0 bases for J; bases not matched to a gene: 9. CDR3 region: CASSPRAGGGSTDTQYF. In DNA form, the CDR3 reads TGTGCCAGCAGCCCCCGGGCGGGGGGCGGAAGCACAGATACGCAGTATTTT.

The chain couples TRBV9 to TRBJ2-3; 9 nucleotides line up with TRBD2. Germline V CDR1 and CDR2: SGDLS, YYNGEE. The CDR3 covers 17 residues. Trimming cost V 0 bases and J 4 bases; bases outside gene matches: 9. Here the CDR3 reads CASSVALLAGFADTQYF. CDR3 in DNA: TGTGCCAGCAGCGTAGCTCTCCTAGCGGGGTTTGCAGATACGCAGTATTTT.

Concerning this clone itself: At one end the junction does not follow the germline gene, possibly because of a read error. This chain uses TRBV7-7 with TRBJ2-1, with 7 bases fitting TRBD1. Germline loops: CDR1 SSHAT, CDR2 FNYEAQ (reference sequence). The CDR3 has 13 residues. CDR3 nucleotides: TGTGCTAGCAGCCTGGACAGGTTCGATGAGCAGTTCTTC. It is translated as CASSLDRFDEQFF.

The chain couples TRBV2 to TRBJ2-1; D is ambiguous. This CDR3 region has 13 residues. V was trimmed by 2 bases and J by 9 bases, leaving 11 bases between them. Germline V gives CDR1 SNHLY, CDR2 FYNNEI. CDR3 bases: TGTGCCAGCAGTGAACAAGCGACGAGTGAGCAGTTCTTC. This encodes CASSEQATSEQFF.

V gene TRBV7-2 combines with J gene TRBJ2-3; no reliable D call. The CDR3 totals 14 residues. Trimming removed 5 bases from V and 6 bases from J, with 15 bases in between. The V gene's germline CDR1 is SGHTA and CDR2 FQGNSA. CDR3 sequence: CASSPRWPRDTQYF. Written as DNA, the CDR3 is TGTGCCAGCAGCCCCCGGTGGCCGAGGGATACGCAGTATTTT.

This chain connects TRBV7-9 to TRBJ2-5; 7 nucleotides agree with TRBD2. The DNA end favors TRBJ2-7, so the J call may be wrong. This CDR3 has 16 residues. CDR1 is SEHNR, CDR2 FQNEAQ, per germline (reference sequence). This CDR3 is CASSFPGREGPYEQYF. CDR3 coding DNA: TGTGCCAGCAGCTTCCCAGGGAGGGAGGGCCCCTACGAGCAGTACTTC.

V and J are TRBV10-3 and TRBJ1-2; the match to TRBD1 covers 8 bases. Germline CDR1 is ENHRY and CDR2 is SYGVKD. After removal of 3 bases from V and 5 bases from J, the junction contained 11 bases not matched to a gene. The CDR3 is made up of 16 amino acids. The CDR3 region has the DNA TGTGCCATCAGTGACCAGGGCAAAGGACAGGGTTATGGCTACACCTTC. Residues: CAISDQGKGQGYGYTF.

A few counts support this clone. This chain uses TRBV7-2 with TRBJ2-7, with D perhaps matching TRBD1 (7 bases). V was clipped by 5 bases and J by 7 bases, with 21 bases between them. CDR3 length: 15 amino acids. Germline CDR1 reads SGHTA; CDR2 reads FQGNSA. CDR3 nucleotides: TGTGCCAGCAGCCCCCAGGGGGGCCCTTCTAGGGAGCAGTACTTC. Encoded protein: CASSPQGGPSREQYF. Drawing the rest from reference TRBV7-2 and TRBJ2-7, the complete variable domain is GAGVSQSPSNKVTEKGKDVELRCDPISGHTALYWYRQSLGQGLEFLIYFQGNSAPDKSGLPSDRFSAERTGGSVSTLTIQRTQQEDSAVYLCASSPQGGPSREQYFGPGTRLTVT.

This clone was observed a few times. The rearrangement uses TRBV6-5 and TRBJ1-3; TRBD1 might be the D (5 bases). CDR1 is MNHEY, CDR2 SVGAGI, per germline. Between the trimmed V and J ends, which lost 8 bases and 0 bases, there was a span of 14 bases. This CDR3 is 15 amino acids long. CDR3 sequence reads: CASGYTGGSGNTIYF. The CDR3 nucleotides are TGTGCCAGCGGATACACCGGGGGCTCTGGAAACACCATATATTTT.

The chain couples TRBV9 to TRBJ2-3; 12 bases are shared with TRBD2. The CDR3 contains 19 residues. With V trimmed by 0 bases and J by 4 bases, 12 bases remained unmatched. The germline gives CDR1 SGDLS, CDR2 YYNGEE. The CDR3, as DNA: TGTGCCAGCAGCGTAGCTGGGCTAGCGGGGGGGCCTAGCTCAGATACGCAGTATTTT. Protein: CASSVAGLAGGPSSDTQYF.

This chain links TRBV7-2 with TRBJ2-6; no firm D call. The V and J ends lost 1 base and 8 bases respectively, with 18 bases between them. The CDR3 spans 17 residues. Germline V gene sequence: CDR1 SGHTA, CDR2 FQGNSA. The CDR3 loop reads CASSLVPSLSGSNVLTF. As DNA, the CDR3 is TGTGCCAGCAGCTTAGTCCCTTCATTATCCGGGTCCAACGTCCTGACTTTC.

CDR3 region: CASSNYRVDYGYTF. In DNA form, the CDR3 reads TGTGCCAGCAGCAACTACAGGGTGGACTATGGCTACACCTTC. The chain links TRBV21-1 to TRBJ1-2; the DNA was not compared with TRBD1, the D call given in the table. TRBV21-1 is deemed a pseudogene. This CDR3 region has 14 residues.

This chain connects TRBV7-8 to TRBJ2-7; tentatively, D is TRBD1 (6 bases). This CDR3 comprises 12 residues. Trimming shortened V by 6 bases and J by 3 bases, and 9 bases separated the two germline ends. Per the germline V gene, CDR1 is SGHVS and CDR2 is FQNEAQ. CDR3 in DNA: TGTGCCAGCAGGGGACAAGGCTACGAGCAGTACTTC. The encoded protein is CASRGQGYEQYF. Drawing the rest from reference TRBV7-8 and TRBJ2-7, the complete variable domain is GAGVSQSPRYKVAKRGQDVALRCDPISGHVSLFWYQQALGQGPEFLTYFQNEAQLDKSGLPSDRFFAERPEGSVSTLKIQRTQQEDSAVYLCASRGQGYEQYFGPGTRLTVT.

The CDR3 DNA sequence: TGTGCCAGCAGCTTAAGCGGCAGCCGGGGCTACACCTTC. Translation gives CASSLSGSRGYTF. The chain joins TRBV7-3 to TRBJ1-2; no clear D gene. CDR3 size: 13 residues. Trimming left V 1 base short and J 8 bases short, with 11 bases between. Per germline, CDR1 SGHTA and CDR2 FQGTGA.

V is TRBV29-1 and J is TRBJ2-6, with TRBD1 identical over 7 bases. CDR1 is SQVTM, CDR2 ANQGSEA, per germline. CDR3 size: 15 residues. Trimming removed 6 bases from V and 0 bases from J; junction bases left unmatched: 5. The CDR3 is CSVDGQASGANVLTF. The CDR3 DNA follows: TGCAGCGTCGACGGACAGGCCTCTGGGGCCAACGTCCTGACTTTC.

The chain employs TRBV4-3 and TRBJ2-6; D may be TRBD1 (6 bases). The CDR3 extends over 16 amino acids. Per the germline V gene, CDR1 is LGHNA and CDR2 is YSLEER. Trimming shortened V by 5 bases and J by 4 bases, and 15 bases separated the two germline ends. In DNA form, the CDR3 reads TGCGCCAGCAGCAAGAATACAGGGACCGGGGCCAACGTCCTGACTTTC. Its translation is CASSKNTGTGANVLTF.

J is TRBJ2-1 and V is TRBV6-1, with D possibly TRBD2 on 5 matching bases. The CDR3 spans 15 residues. The V end lost 3 bases, the J end lost 6 bases, and 15 bases lay between the germline ends. CDR1 MNHNS and CDR2 SASEGT come from the germline V gene. CDR3 in amino acids: CASSDQFRGFNEQFF. CDR3 in DNA: TGTGCCAGCAGTGATCAATTCAGAGGGTTCAATGAGCAGTTCTTC.

In its sample, this clone was seen once. The chain combines TRBV27 with TRBJ2-5; D is undetermined. The CDR3 is 14 residues long. Trimming removed 3 bases from V and 1 base from J, with 9 bases in between. CDR1 is MNHEY and CDR2 is SMNVEV in the germline V gene (reference sequence). This CDR3 reads CASSLFPFQETQYF. The CDR3 DNA follows: TGTGCCAGCAGTTTGTTTCCTTTCCAAGAGACCCAGTACTTC.